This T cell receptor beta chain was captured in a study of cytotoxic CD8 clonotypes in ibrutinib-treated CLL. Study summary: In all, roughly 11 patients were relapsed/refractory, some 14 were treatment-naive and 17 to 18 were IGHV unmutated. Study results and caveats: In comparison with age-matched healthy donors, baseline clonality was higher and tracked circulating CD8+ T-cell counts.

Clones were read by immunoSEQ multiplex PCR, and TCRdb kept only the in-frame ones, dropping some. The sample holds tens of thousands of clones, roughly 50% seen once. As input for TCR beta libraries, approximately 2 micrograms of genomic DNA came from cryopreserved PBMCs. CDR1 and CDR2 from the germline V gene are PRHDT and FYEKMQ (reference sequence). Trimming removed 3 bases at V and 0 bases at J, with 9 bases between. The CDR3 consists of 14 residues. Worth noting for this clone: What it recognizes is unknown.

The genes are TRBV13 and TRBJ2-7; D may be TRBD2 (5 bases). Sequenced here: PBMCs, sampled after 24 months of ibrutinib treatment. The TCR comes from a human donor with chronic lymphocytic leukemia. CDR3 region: CASSFSGSSYEQYF. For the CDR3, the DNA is TGTGCCAGCAGCTTTTCGGGGAGCTCCTACGAGCAGTACTTC.